The sequence of this T cell receptor beta chain was determined in a study of T cell repertoires in cytomegalovirus infection (dated by TCRdb to between 2018 and 2021). Turning to the overall study: The HLA type of each donor mattered for the analysis, because public TCR beta signatures pointed to carriage of CMV infection along with the matching HLA type. Points the paper makes about the study in general: In both this cohort and an independent cohort of 352 donors, the cumulative frequency of public TCR beta family members distinguished carriers of CMV infection plus the relevant HLA type. The ex vivo response was dominated by HLA-C-restricted CMV-specific TCR beta clonotypes, which also provided the single most frequent clonotype in two of eight donors.

For sequencing, an Illumina HiSeq 1500 was employed. In TCRdb, the public reads were trimmed at Q25 with fastp and aligned with MiXCR, with productive beta chains retained. Identical CDR3 proteins give one entry, which carries the most common genes and DNA. Present in this sample are around 180,000 distinct CDR3 sequences, about 28% of which were seen just once. 31% of the sample is taken by the ten largest. CDR1 and CDR2 are read off the germline V gene (reference sequence) as MNHNY and SVGAGI. From its cysteine to its phenylalanine, the CDR3 spans 14 amino acids. Here the CDR3 DNA is all that survives: 42 bases in frame from base 1. Trimming removed 5 bases from V and 3 bases from J, leaving 13 bases between the germline ends. This clonotype was detected a few times. Its target antigen remains unknown. No base qualities exist here, and no much larger clone lies one base off it.

The clonotype originates from a human donor in good health (CMV status not recorded). Some clones in this sample may be carry-over from other donors' samples. Material for sequencing was PBMCs. The rearranged segments are TRBV6-6 and TRBJ1-1; a tentative D match to TRBD1 spans 5 bases. Read as DNA, the sequence is TGTGCCAGCAGTGGCAGGGTTTCAGACACTGAAGCTTTCTTT. Its translation reads: CASSGRVSDTEAFF.